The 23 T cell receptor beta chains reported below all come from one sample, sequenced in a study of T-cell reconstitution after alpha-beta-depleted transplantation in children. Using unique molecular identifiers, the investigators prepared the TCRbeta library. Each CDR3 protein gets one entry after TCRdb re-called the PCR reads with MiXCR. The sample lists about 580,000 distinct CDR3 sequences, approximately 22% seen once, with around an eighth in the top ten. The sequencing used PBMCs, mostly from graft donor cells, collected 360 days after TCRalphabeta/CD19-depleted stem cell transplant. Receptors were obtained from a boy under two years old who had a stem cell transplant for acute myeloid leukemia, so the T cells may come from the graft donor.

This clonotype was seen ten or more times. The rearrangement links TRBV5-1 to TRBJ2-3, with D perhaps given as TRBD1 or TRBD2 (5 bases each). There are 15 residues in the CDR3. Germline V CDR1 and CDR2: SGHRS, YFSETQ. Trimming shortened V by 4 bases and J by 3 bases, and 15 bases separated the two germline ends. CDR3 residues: CASSPGRRPTDTQYF. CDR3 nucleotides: TGCGCCAGCAGCCCGGGACGGAGGCCTACAGATACGCAGTATTTT.

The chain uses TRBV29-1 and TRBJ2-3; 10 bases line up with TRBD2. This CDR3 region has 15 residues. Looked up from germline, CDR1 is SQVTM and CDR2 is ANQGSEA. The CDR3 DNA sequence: TGCATTGAAGGCAAGCGGGGGGGCTACACAGATACGCAGTATTTT. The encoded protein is CIEGKRGGYTDTQYF.

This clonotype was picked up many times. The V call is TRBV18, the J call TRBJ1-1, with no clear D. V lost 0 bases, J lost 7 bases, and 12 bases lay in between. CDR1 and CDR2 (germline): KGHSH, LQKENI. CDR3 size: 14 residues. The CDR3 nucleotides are TGTGCCAGCTCACCACCATGGTCCCTAAATGAAGCTTTCTTT. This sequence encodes CASSPPWSLNEAFF.

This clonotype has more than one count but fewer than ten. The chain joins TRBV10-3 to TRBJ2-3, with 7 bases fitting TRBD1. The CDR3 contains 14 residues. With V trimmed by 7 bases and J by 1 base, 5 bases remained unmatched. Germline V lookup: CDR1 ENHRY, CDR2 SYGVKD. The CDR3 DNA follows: TGTGCCATCACGGGGACAGCCCGCACAGATACGCAGTATTTT. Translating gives CAITGTARTDTQYF.

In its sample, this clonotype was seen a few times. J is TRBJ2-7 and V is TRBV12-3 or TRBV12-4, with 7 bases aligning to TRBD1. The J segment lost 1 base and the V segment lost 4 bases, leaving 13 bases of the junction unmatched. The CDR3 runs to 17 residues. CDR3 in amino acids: CASSYLGYRGESYEQYF. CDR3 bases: TGTGCCAGCAGTTACCTAGGTTACAGGGGTGAATCCTACGAGCAGTACTTC.

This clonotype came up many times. The CDR3, as DNA: TGTGCCAGCAGTTACTCGAGGCAGATGGGACAGACCACTGAAGCTTTCTTT. This sequence encodes CASSYSRQMGQTTEAFF. The rearrangement joins TRBV6-5 to TRBJ1-1, with 7 nucleotides matching TRBD1. Germline trimming cut 0 bases from V and 4 bases from J; bases unmatched to any gene: 11. Germline V lookup: CDR1 MNHEY, CDR2 SVGAGI. The CDR3 is made up of 17 amino acids.

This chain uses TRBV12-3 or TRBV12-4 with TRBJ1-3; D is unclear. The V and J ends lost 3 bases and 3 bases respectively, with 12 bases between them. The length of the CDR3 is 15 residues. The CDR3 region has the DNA TGTGCCAGCAGTTTGTGGGGTCCAGGTGGAAACACCATATATTTT. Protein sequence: CASSLWGPGGNTIYF.

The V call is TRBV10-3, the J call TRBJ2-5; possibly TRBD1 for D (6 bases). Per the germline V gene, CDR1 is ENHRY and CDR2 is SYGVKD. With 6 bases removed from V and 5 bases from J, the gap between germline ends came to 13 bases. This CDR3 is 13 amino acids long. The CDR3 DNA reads TGTGCCATCAGGGGGGCCCAGGGGGAGACCCAGTACTTC. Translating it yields CAIRGAQGETQYF.

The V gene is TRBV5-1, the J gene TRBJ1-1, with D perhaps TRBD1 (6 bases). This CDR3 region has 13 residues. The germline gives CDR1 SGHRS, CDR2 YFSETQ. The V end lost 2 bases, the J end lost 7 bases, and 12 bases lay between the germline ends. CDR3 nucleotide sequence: TGCGCCAGCAGCTTCACTGGGGGCAATGAAGCTTTCTTT. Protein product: CASSFTGGNEAFF.

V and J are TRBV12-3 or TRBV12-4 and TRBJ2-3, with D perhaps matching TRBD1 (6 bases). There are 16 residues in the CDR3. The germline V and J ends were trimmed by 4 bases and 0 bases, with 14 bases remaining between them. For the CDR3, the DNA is TGTGCCAGCAGTTCCCCGGCAGGGGTAAGCACAGATACGCAGTATTTT. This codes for CASSSPAGVSTDTQYF.

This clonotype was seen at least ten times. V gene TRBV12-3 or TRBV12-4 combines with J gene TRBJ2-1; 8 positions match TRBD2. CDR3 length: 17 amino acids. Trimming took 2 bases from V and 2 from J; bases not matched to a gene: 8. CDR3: CASSLFGGGLAYNEQFF. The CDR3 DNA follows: TGTGCCAGCAGTTTATTCGGCGGGGGGCTGGCCTACAATGAGCAGTTCTTC.

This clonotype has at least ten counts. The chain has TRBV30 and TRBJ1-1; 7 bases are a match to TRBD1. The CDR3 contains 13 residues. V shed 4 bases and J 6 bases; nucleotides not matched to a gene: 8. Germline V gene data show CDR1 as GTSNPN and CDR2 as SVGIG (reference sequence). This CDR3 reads CAWKRGRVAEAFF. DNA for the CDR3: TGTGCCTGGAAGAGGGGGCGGGTCGCTGAAGCTTTCTTT.

Written as DNA, the CDR3 is TGTGCCACCCGCGGGACAACAGACGATCAAGCTTTCTTT. The encoded protein is CATRGTTDDQAFF. The chain recombines TRBV10-3 with TRBJ1-1; D might be TRBD1 (6 bases). The germline CDR1 and CDR2 sequences are ENHRY and SYGVKD. There are 13 residues in the CDR3. V was cut by 10 bases and J by 9 bases, with 21 bases left in between.

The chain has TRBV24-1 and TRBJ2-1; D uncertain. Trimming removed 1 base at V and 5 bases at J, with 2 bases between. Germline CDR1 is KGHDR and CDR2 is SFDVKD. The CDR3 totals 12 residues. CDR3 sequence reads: CATSDFNNEQFF. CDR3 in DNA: TGTGCCACCAGTGATTTTAACAATGAGCAGTTCTTC.

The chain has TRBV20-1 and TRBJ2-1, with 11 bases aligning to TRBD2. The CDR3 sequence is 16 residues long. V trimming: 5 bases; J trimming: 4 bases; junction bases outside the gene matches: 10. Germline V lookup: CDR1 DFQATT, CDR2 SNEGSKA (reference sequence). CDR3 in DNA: TGCAGTGCTCGGCTACTAGCGGGGGAGCTTTACAATGAGCAGTTCTTC. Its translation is CSARLLAGELYNEQFF.

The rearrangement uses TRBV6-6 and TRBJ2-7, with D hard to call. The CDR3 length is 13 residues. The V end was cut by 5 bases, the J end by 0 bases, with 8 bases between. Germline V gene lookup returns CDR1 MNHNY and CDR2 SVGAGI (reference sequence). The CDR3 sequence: CASSVQSSYEQYF. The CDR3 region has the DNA TGTGCCAGCAGTGTACAGAGCTCCTACGAGCAGTACTTC.

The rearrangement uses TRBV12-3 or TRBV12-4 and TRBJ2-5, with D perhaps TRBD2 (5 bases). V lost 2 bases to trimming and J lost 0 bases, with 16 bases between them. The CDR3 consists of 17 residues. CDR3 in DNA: TGTGCCAGCAGTTTATCCCACGTACTAGGGTACCAAGAGACCCAGTACTTC. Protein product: CASSLSHVLGYQETQYF.

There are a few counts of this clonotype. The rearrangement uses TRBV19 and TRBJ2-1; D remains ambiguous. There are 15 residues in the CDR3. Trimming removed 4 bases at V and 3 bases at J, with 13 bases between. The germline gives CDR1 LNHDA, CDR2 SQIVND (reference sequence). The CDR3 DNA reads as TGTGCCAGTAGTAAAAATCATTACTACTACAATGAGCAGTTCTTC. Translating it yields CASSKNHYYYNEQFF.

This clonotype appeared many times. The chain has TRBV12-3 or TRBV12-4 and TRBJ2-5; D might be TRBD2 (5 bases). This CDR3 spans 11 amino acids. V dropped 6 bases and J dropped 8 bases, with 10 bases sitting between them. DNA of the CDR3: TGTGCCAGCAGCCCGGGGTTTACCCAGTACTTC. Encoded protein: CASSPGFTQYF.

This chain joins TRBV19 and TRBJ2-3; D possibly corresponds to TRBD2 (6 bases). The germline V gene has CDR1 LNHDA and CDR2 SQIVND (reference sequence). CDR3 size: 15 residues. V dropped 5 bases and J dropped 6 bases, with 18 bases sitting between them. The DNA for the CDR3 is TGTGCCAGTAGTTTCTACGGGCGGGGCGCGGATACGCAGTATTTT. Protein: CASSFYGRGADTQYF.

Written as DNA, the CDR3 is TGCGCCAGCAGCTCTGATTACTCTGGGGCCAACGTCCTGACTTTC. This translates into CASSSDYSGANVLTF. The chain employs TRBV5-1 and TRBJ2-6; D is ambiguous. The CDR3 contains 15 residues. Germline V CDR1 and CDR2: SGHRS, YFSETQ. Trimming pared 3 bases from V and 0 bases from J, leaving 7 bases between.

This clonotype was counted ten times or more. Here the CDR3 DNA reads TGTGCCAGCAGCCAGACAGGGTCCTACAATGAGCAGTTCTTC. It specifies CASSQTGSYNEQFF. This chain connects TRBV4-2 to TRBJ2-1, with TRBD1 matching 7 bases. Germline values: CDR1 LGHNA, CDR2 YNFKEQ. The ends lost 3 bases at V and 1 base at J; junction bases unmatched: 0. There are 14 residues in the CDR3.

CDR3 residues: CASSLVGDSTEAFF. CDR3 sequence (DNA): TGCGCCAGCAGCTTAGTCGGGGACAGCACTGAAGCTTTCTTT. This sequence joins TRBV5-1 and TRBJ1-1; TRBD1 matches 7 bases. The CDR3 sequence is 14 residues long. With 2 bases clipped from V and 4 bases from J, the junction kept 5 bases outside the gene matches. Germline CDR1 SGHRS, CDR2 YFSETQ.